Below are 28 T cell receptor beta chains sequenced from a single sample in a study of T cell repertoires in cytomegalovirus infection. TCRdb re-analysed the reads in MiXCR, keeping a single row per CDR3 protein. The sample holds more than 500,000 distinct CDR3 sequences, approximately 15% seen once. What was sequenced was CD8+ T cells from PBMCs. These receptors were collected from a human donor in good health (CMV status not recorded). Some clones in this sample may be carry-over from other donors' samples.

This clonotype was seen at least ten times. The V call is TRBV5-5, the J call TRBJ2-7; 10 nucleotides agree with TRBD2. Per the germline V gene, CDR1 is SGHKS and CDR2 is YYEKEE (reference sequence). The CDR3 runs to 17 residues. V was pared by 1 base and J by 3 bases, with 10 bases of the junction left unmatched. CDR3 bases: TGTGCCAGCAGCTTGCTTCCTGGGGGACTAGCGAACTACGAGCAGTACTTC. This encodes CASSLLPGGLANYEQYF.

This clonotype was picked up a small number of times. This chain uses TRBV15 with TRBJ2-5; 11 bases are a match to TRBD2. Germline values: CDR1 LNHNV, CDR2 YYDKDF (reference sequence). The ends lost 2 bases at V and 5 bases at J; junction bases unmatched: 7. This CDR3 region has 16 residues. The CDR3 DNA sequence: TGTGCCACCAGCAGAAGTAGCGGGAGGGCCGGTGAGACCCAGTACTTC. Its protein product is CATSRSSGRAGETQYF. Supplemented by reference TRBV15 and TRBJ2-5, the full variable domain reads DAMVIQNPRYQVTQFGKPVTLSCSQTLNHNVMYWYQQKSSQAPKLLFHYYDKDFNNEADTPDNFQSRRPNTSFCFLDIRSPGLGDTAMYLCATSRSSGRAGETQYFGPGTRLLVL.

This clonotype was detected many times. The CDR3: CASASPRTSGYNEQFF. In DNA form, the CDR3 reads TGTGCCAGCGCAAGCCCCAGGACTAGCGGTTACAATGAGCAGTTCTTC. The chain couples TRBV28 to TRBJ2-1; 10 bases are shared with TRBD2. CDR1 and CDR2 (germline): MDHEN, SYDVKM. CDR3 size: 16 residues. The junction had 11 bases not matched to a gene; V was cut back by 8 bases and J by 4 bases.

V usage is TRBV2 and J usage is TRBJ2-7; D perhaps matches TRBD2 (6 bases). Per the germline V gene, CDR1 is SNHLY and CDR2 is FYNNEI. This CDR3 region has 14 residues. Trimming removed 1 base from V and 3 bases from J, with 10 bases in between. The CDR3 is CASSEGLVFYEQYF. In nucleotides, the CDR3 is TGTGCCAGCAGTGAAGGACTAGTGTTCTACGAGCAGTACTTC.

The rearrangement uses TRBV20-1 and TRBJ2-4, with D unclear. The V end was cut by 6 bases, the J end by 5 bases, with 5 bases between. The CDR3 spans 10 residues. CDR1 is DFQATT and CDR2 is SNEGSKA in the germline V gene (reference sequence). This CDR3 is CSARENIQYF. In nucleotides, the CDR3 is TGCAGTGCCCGGGAAAACATTCAGTACTTC.

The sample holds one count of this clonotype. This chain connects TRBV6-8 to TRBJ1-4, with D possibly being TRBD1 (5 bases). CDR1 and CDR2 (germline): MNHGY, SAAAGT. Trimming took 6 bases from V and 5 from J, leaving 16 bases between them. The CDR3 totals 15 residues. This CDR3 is CASSPGAILNEKLFF. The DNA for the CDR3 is TGTGCCAGCAGCCCCGGGGCAATCCTAAATGAAAAACTGTTTTTT.

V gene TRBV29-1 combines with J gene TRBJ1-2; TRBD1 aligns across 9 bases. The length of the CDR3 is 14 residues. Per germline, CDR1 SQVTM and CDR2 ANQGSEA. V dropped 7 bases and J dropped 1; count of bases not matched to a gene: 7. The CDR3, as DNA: TGCAGCGCTGGGGGGACAGGGATTAACTATGGCTACACCTTC. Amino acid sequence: CSAGGTGINYGYTF.

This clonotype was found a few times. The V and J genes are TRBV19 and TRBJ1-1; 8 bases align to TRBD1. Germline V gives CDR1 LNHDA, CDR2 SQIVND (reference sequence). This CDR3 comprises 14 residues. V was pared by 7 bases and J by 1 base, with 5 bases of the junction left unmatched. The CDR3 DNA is TGTGCCAGTACAATCGGGACAGGGAACACTGAAGCTTTCTTT. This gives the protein CASTIGTGNTEAFF. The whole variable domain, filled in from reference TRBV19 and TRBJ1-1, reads DGGITQSPKYLFRKEGQNVTLSCEQNLNHDAMYWYRQDPGQGLRLIYYSQIVNDFQKGDIAEGYSVSREKKESFPLTVTSAQKNPTAFYLCASTIGTGNTEAFFGQGTRLTVV.

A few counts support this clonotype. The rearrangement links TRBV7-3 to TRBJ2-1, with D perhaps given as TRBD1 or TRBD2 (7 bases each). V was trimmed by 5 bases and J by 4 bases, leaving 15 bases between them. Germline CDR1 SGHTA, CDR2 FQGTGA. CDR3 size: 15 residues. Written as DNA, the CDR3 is TGTGCCAGCAGCAACCAGGGGGGGGGATACAATGAGCAGTTCTTC. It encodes CASSNQGGGYNEQFF.

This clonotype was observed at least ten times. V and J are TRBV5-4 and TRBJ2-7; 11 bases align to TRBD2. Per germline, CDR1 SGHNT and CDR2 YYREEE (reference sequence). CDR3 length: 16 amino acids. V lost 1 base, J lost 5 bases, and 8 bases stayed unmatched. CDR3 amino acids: CASSLPSLAGDHEQYF. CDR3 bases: TGTGCCAGCAGCTTGCCTTCACTAGCGGGAGATCACGAGCAGTACTTC.

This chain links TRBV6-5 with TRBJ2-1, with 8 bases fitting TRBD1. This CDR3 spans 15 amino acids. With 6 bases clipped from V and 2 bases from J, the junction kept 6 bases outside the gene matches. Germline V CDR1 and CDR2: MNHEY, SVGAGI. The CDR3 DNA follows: TGTGCCAGCAGGAAAGACAGGGGAACCTACAATGAGCAGTTCTTC. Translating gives CASRKDRGTYNEQFF.

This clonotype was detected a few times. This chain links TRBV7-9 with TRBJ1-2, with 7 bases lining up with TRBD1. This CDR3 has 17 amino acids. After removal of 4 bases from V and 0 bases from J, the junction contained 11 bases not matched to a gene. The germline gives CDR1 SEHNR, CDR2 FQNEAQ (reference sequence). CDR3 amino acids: CASSSRTRQGANYGYTF. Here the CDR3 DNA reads TGTGCCAGCAGCTCAAGAACCAGACAGGGCGCTAACTATGGCTACACCTTC.

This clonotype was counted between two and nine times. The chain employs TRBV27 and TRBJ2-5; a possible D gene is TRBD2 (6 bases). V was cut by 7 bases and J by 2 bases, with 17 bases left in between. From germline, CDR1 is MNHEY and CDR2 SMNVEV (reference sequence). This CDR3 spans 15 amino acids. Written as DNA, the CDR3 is TGTGCCAGCACTTTTAATAGCGGCCTACAAGAGACCCAGTACTTC. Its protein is CASTFNSGLQETQYF.

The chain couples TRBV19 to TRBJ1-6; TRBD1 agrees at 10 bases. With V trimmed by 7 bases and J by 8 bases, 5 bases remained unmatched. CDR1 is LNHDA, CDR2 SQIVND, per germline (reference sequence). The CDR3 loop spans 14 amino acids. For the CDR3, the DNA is TGTGCCAGTATTTCCGGGACAGGGGATTCACCCCTCCACTTT. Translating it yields CASISGTGDSPLHF.

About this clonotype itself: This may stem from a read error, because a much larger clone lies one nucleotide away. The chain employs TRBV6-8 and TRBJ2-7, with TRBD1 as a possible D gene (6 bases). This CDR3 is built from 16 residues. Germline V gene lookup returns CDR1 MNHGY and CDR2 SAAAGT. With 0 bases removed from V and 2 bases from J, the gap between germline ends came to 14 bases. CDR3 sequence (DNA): TGTGCCAGCAGTTACTCTAGGGGGTTGGTCACCTACGAGCAGTACTTC. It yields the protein CASSYSRGLVTYEQYF.

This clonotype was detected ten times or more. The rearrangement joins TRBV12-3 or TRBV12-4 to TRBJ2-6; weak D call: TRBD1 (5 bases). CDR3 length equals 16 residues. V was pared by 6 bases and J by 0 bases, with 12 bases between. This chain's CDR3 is CASRSQGNSGANVLTF. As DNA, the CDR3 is TGTGCCAGCAGGTCGCAGGGTAACTCTGGGGCCAACGTCCTGACTTTC.

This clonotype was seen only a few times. The CDR3 sequence is CASKGQAQETQYF. The CDR3 DNA follows: TGTGCCAGCAAGGGGCAGGCCCAAGAGACCCAGTACTTC. V and J are TRBV7-6 and TRBJ2-5; tentatively, D is TRBD1 (5 bases). Trimming stripped 7 bases from V and 1 base from J, with 10 bases between. This CDR3 is built from 13 residues. In germline, CDR1 is SGHVS, CDR2 FNYEAQ.

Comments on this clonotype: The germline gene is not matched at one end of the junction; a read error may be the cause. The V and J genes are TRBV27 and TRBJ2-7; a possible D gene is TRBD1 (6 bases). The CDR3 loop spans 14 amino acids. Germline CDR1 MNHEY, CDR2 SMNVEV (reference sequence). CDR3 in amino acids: CASSIGKGVYERYF. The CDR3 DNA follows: TGTGCCAGCAGTATCGGGAAGGGGGTCTACGAGCGGTACTTC.

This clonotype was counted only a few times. The CDR3 loop is CASSFPGQGNSPLHF. The DNA for the CDR3 is TGTGCCAGCAGCTTTCCGGGACAGGGGAATTCACCCCTCCACTTT. The V gene is TRBV5-6, the J gene TRBJ1-6; TRBD1 aligns across 10 bases. Germline CDR1 SGHDT, CDR2 YYEEEE. Trimming cost V 2 bases and J 7 bases; bases outside gene matches: 3. This CDR3 is built from 15 residues.

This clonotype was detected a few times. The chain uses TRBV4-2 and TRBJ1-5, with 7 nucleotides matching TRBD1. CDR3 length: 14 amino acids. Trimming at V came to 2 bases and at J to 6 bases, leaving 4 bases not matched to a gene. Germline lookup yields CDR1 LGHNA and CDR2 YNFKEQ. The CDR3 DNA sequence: TGTGCCAGCAGCCAACCAGGGGGAGGTCAGCCCCAGCATTTT. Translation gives CASSQPGGGQPQHF.

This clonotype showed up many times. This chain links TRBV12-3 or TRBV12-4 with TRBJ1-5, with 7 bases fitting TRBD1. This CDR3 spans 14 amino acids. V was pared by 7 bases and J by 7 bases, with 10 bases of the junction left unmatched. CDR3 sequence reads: CASNPDRAGQPQHF. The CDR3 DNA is TGTGCCAGCAACCCTGACAGGGCAGGACAGCCCCAGCATTTT.

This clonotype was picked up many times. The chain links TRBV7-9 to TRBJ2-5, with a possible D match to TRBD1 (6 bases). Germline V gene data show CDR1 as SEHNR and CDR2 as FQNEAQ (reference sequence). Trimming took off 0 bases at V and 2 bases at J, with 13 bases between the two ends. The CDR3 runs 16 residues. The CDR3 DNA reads TGTGCCAGCAGCTTAGCAATACATAGGGGGCAAGAGACCCAGTACTTC. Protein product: CASSLAIHRGQETQYF.

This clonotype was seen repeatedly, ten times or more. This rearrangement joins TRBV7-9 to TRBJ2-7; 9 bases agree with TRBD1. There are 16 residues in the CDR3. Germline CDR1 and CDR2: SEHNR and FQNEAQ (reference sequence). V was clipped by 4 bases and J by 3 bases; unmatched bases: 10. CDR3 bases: TGTGCCAGCAGCTCGTTCGGACAGGGGACCCTCTACGAGCAGTACTTC. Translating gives CASSSFGQGTLYEQYF.

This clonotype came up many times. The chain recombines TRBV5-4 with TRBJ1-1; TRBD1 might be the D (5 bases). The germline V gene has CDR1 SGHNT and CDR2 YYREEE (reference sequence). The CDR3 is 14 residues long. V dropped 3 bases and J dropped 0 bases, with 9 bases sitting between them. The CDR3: CASSSSRVNTEAFF. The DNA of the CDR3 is TGTGCCAGCAGCTCCTCCAGGGTGAACACTGAAGCTTTCTTT.

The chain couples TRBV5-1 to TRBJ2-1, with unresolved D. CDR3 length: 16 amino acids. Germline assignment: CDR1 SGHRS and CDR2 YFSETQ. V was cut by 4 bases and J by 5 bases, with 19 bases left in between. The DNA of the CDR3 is TGCGCCAGCAGCCCACTCTGGGTTTCCACGGACAATGAGCAGTTCTTC. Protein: CASSPLWVSTDNEQFF.

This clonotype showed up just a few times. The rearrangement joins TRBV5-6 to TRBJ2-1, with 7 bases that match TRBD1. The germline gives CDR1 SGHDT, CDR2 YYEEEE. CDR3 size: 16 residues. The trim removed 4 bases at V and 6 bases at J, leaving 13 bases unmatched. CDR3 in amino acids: CASSPQGQVPGNEQFF. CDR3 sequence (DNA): TGTGCCAGCAGCCCCCAAGGACAGGTACCAGGCAATGAGCAGTTCTTC.

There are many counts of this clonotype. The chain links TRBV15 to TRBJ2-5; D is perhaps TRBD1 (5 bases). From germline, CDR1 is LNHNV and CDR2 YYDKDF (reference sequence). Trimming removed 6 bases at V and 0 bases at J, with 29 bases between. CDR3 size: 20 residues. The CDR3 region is CATSKRRGLDVKADQETQYF. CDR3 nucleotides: TGTGCCACCAGTAAGAGAAGGGGCCTTGACGTCAAGGCGGACCAAGAGACCCAGTACTTC. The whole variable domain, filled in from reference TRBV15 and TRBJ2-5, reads DAMVIQNPRYQVTQFGKPVTLSCSQTLNHNVMYWYQQKSSQAPKLLFHYYDKDFNNEADTPDNFQSRRPNTSFCFLDIRSPGLGDTAMYLCATSKRRGLDVKADQETQYFGPGTRLLVL.

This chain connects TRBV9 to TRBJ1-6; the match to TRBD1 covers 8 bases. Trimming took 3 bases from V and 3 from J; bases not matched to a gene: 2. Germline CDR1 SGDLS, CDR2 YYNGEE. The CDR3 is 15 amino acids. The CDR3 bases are TGTGCCAGCAGCGCAGGGGGCAGCTATAATTCACCCCTCCACTTT. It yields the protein CASSAGGSYNSPLHF.